The 2 T cell receptor beta chains below all came from one sample that was sequenced in a study of T-cell reconstitution after alpha-beta-depleted transplantation in children. Unique molecular identifiers featured in how the TCRbeta library was prepared. TCRdb ran MiXCR on the PCR reads and lists one entry per CDR3 protein. The table lists around 600,000 distinct CDR3 sequences, about 15% of them singletons, with 0.9% to 1.2% in the top ten. The source was PBMCs from the stem cell graft donor, collected from the stem cell graft. All receptors come from a human donor who donated a stem cell graft to a child with acute myeloid leukemia.

This clonotype was recorded many times. The CDR3 DNA is TGTGCCAGCAGCTCCGTCCTGGGCGGGGGGATCCAAGAGACCCAGTACTTC. As protein: CASSSVLGGGIQETQYF. The rearrangement joins TRBV7-2 to TRBJ2-5, with TRBD2 matching over 8 bases. The CDR3 extends over 17 amino acids. The junction had 11 bases not matched to a gene; V was cut back by 4 bases and J by 1 base. In germline, CDR1 is SGHTA, CDR2 FQGNSA.

This clonotype has a handful of counts. J is TRBJ2-7 and V is TRBV6-1; tentatively, D is TRBD1 (5 bases). In germline, CDR1 is MNHNS, CDR2 SASEGT. This CDR3 region has 17 residues. Trimming left V 1 base short and J 5 bases short, with 21 bases between. CDR3 in DNA: TGTGCCAGCAGTGAAGAAGATATAGTACCAGGGCGAGACGAGCAGTACGTC. Translation: CASSEEDIVPGRDEQYV.